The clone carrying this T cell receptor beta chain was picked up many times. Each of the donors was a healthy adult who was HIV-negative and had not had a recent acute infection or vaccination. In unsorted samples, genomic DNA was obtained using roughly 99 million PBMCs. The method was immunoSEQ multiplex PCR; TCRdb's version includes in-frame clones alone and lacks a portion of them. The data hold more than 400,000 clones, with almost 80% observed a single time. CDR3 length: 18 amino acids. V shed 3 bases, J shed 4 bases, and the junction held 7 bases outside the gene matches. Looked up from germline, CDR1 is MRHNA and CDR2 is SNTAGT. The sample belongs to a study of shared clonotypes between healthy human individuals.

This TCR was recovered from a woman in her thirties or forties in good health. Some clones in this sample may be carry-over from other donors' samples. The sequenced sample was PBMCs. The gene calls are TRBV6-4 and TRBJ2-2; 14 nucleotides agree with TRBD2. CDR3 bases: TGTGCCAGCAGTGAGGGGACTAGCGGGAGTCAGGCCACCGGGGAGCTGTTTTTT. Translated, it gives CASSEGTSGSQATGELFF.